A selection of T cell receptor beta chains follows, all from one sample in a study of T-cell memory formation after mild COVID-19. TCRdb re-derived calls from the 5' RACE reads in MiXCR, one entry per CDR3 protein. The data hold more than 300,000 distinct CDR3 sequences, with 20% to 25% observed a single time. The sample comprised PBMCs or a T cell subset sorted from them (not recorded which). The receptor set was obtained from a man younger than 35 who had mild COVID-19 (a few samples of this study predate the infection). Cell type and time point are not known. The CDR3 runs from the conserved cysteine through the conserved F or W.

TRBV6-5,TRBJ2-7,CAVSGGRDEQYF
TRBV4-2,TRBJ2-1,CASSQGGDGDEQFF
TRBV5-4,TRBJ2-7,CATTGGTGSYEQYF
TRBV9,TRBJ1-2,CASSVVQNYGYTF
TRBV18,TRBJ2-3,CASLDLSTDTQYF
TRBV7-2,TRBJ2-5,CASSWGRGETQYF
TRBV10-3,TRBJ1-5,CAISESGVVQPQHF
TRBV13,TRBJ2-1,CASSLGGTDEGEQFF
TRBV24-1,TRBJ2-5,CATSDYRGETQYF
TRBV20-1,TRBJ1-1,CSGVFHRGLRFTEAFF
TRBV11-2,TRBJ2-3,CASSLVGLAGDTQYF
TRBV7-3,TRBJ2-3,CASSLNLGADTQYF
TRBV7-2,TRBJ1-1,CASSLGTGRRKAFF
TRBV3-1,TRBJ2-1,CASSDRNANEQFF
TRBV12-3/TRBV12-4,TRBJ1-6,CASSSNPQGANSPLHF
TRBV6-5,TRBJ1-3,CASISLGGLGNTIYF
TRBV10-3,TRBJ1-1,CAISPRSGMNTEAFF
TRBV28,TRBJ2-3,CASSPGRGPDTQYF
TRBV5-1,TRBJ2-1,CASEEEAGGSNEQFF
TRBV6-2/TRBV6-3,TRBJ1-2,CASSDDRAFGYTF
TRBV5-1,TRBJ1-1,CASNPRGGDTEAFF
TRBV7-2,TRBJ2-3,CASSLPSESYSSTDTQYF
TRBV7-2,TRBJ2-2,CASSPLPAGNTGELFF
TRBV7-2,TRBJ1-2,CASDEGASYTF
TRBV5-1,TRBJ1-2,CASNPGGEIYGYTF
TRBV5-1,TRBJ2-2,CASSGTGIFDGELFF
TRBV12-3/TRBV12-4,TRBJ2-3,CASGKGSGTDTQYF
TRBV10-3,TRBJ2-7,CATTAGGYEQYF
TRBV5-1,TRBJ2-7,CASSLAGTAYEQYF
TRBV4-2,TRBJ2-7,CASSQEWSTGGAYEQYF
TRBV4-1,TRBJ2-1,CASSQATSGGQFF
TRBV18,TRBJ2-1,CASSPPSGGAANEQFF
TRBV21-1,TRBJ2-1,CASFPLAGGLEEQFF
TRBV7-2,TRBJ2-5,CASSYLGRRGETQYF
TRBV6-1,TRBJ2-1,CASSENYYGNEQFF
TRBV7-2,TRBJ2-5,CASSTTLARETQYF
TRBV28,TRBJ2-3,CASSLFTGGLADSDTQYF
TRBV12-3/TRBV12-4,TRBJ2-1,CASSSTSGGVYNEQFF
TRBV5-5,TRBJ1-6,CASSLVGGDYNSPLHF
TRBV7-3,TRBJ2-5,CASSSQSATQYF
TRBV29-1,TRBJ2-4,CSASEGDIQYF
TRBV4-3,TRBJ1-1,CASSQQRNTEAFF
TRBV27,TRBJ2-5,CASSLQGAAPGETQYF
TRBV4-2,TRBJ1-2,CASSGGVLYGYTF
TRBV6-1,TRBJ1-1,CASSETPNTEAFF
TRBV7-2,TRBJ1-5,CASSRQGISNQPQHF
TRBV6-5,TRBJ2-3,CASRRTGGRADTQYF
TRBV7-8,TRBJ2-2,CASSLGLAGTGYTGELFF
TRBV7-2,TRBJ1-5,CASSARGYSNQPQHF
TRBV4-3,TRBJ1-5,CASSQVWGPKSGSAQPQHF
TRBV7-2,TRBJ2-5,CASSQRQTQYF